The 26 T cell receptor beta chains reported below all come from one sample, sequenced in a study of blood T cells in healthy people across ages. Primed by a sample-barcoded 5' primer and a J-beta primer mix, a second PCR proceeded for about 7 to 11 cycles. TCRdb ran MiXCR on the 5' RACE reads and lists one entry per CDR3 protein. This sample has some 1.4 million distinct CDR3 sequences, with 35% to 45% found just once. The specimen sequenced was blood. These receptor sequences come from a woman between 18 and 29 years old in good health.

J is TRBJ2-3 and V is TRBV24-1; 9 bases align to TRBD1. The CDR3 runs to 16 residues. The germline V gene has CDR1 KGHDR and CDR2 SFDVKD. The ends lost 3 bases at V and 3 bases at J; junction bases unmatched: 6. The CDR3 loop is CATSDRNRGPTDTQYF. The CDR3 nucleotides read TGTGCCACCAGTGATAGGAACAGGGGGCCTACAGATACGCAGTATTTT.

This rearrangement joins TRBV10-3 to TRBJ2-1, with D maybe TRBD1 (6 bases). V gave up 4 bases and J gave up 5 bases, with 18 bases separating them. Germline V gene data show CDR1 as ENHRY and CDR2 as SYGVKD. The CDR3 totals 16 residues. The CDR3 is CAISALQGPINNEQFF. The CDR3 DNA sequence: TGTGCCATCAGTGCCCTACAGGGCCCGATTAACAATGAGCAGTTCTTC.

The J gene is TRBJ2-7, the V gene TRBV6-5; 10 positions match TRBD2. Germline V lookup: CDR1 MNHEY, CDR2 SVGAGI. V lost 2 bases to trimming and J lost 0 bases; unmatched junction nucleotides: 4. The CDR3 has 16 amino acids. CDR3 amino acids: CASSYASGSSSYEQYF. Written as DNA, the CDR3 is TGTGCCAGCAGTTACGCTAGCGGGAGCAGCTCCTACGAGCAGTACTTC.

This chain connects TRBV20-1 to TRBJ2-7; 7 bases align to TRBD2. Germline CDR1 is DFQATT and CDR2 is SNEGSKA (reference sequence). Trimming at V came to 3 bases and at J to 2 bases, leaving 7 bases not matched to a gene. The CDR3 runs 14 residues. CDR3 region: CSARLLSGTYEQYF. Here the CDR3 DNA reads TGCAGTGCTAGGCTTCTAAGCGGGACCTACGAGCAGTACTTC.

This clonotype was seen only a few times. The rearrangement links TRBV27 to TRBJ2-5; D gene ambiguous. The V end lost 2 bases, the J end lost 7 bases, and 14 bases lay between the germline ends. Germline CDR1 reads MNHEY; CDR2 reads SMNVEV (reference sequence). This CDR3 is built from 14 residues. The CDR3 loop reads CASSLIKKVGTQYF. Written as DNA, the CDR3 is TGTGCCAGCAGTTTAATCAAGAAAGTCGGGACCCAGTACTTC.

This clonotype was recorded a few times. The J gene is TRBJ1-2, the V gene TRBV7-9; the match to TRBD1 covers 8 bases. Germline trimming cut 5 bases from V and 5 bases from J; bases unmatched to any gene: 10. The CDR3 contains 15 residues. Germline V gives CDR1 SEHNR, CDR2 FQNEAQ (reference sequence). The CDR3 loop reads CASSTNRGGPYGYTF. The DNA of the CDR3 is TGTGCCAGCAGCACAAACAGGGGGGGCCCATATGGCTACACCTTC.

This clonotype was detected only a few times. The chain is built from TRBV12-3 or TRBV12-4 and TRBJ1-2; 12 bases are a match to TRBD1. The CDR3 sequence is 18 residues long. The V and J ends lost 7 bases and 3 bases, in that order; junction bases with no gene match: 15. CDR3 nucleotide sequence: TGTGCCAGCACCGCGGGGGGGACAGGGGGCGCGGGGTACTATGGCTACACCTTC. Amino acids: CASTAGGTGGAGYYGYTF.

This clonotype has only one observation. The rearrangement links TRBV10-3 to TRBJ2-1; D not certain. Trimming stripped 6 bases from V and 13 bases from J, with 16 bases between. CDR3 length: 12 residues. The germline gives CDR1 ENHRY, CDR2 SYGVKD. Here the CDR3 reads CAIRGSEETQFF. The CDR3 DNA sequence: TGTGCCATCAGGGGCAGTGAAGAGACCCAGTTCTTC.

This clonotype has a handful of counts. This CDR3 is CASSQGGVVETQYF. The CDR3 nucleotides are TGCGCCAGCAGCCAAGGGGGTGTTGTAGAGACCCAGTACTTC. The V and J genes are TRBV4-1 and TRBJ2-5, with D hard to call. Trimming removed 1 base from V and 4 bases from J, with 10 bases in between. This CDR3 has 14 amino acids. Germline CDR1 and CDR2: MGHRA and YSYEKL.

The chain has TRBV9 and TRBJ2-5; weak D call: TRBD2 (5 bases). The end of the DNA is better explained by TRBJ2-4, so the J call may be wrong. This CDR3 contains 15 residues. Looked up from germline, CDR1 is SGDLS and CDR2 is YYNGEE. Here the CDR3 reads CASSPPLGGPNIQYF. CDR3 sequence (DNA): TGTGCCAGCAGCCCCCCCCTAGGAGGTCCGAACATTCAGTACTTC.

There are a few counts of this clonotype. The chain couples TRBV20-1 to TRBJ2-3; 7 nucleotides match TRBD2. CDR1 is DFQATT and CDR2 is SNEGSKA in the germline V gene (reference sequence). This CDR3 contains 16 residues. Germline trimming cut 0 bases from V and 0 bases from J; bases unmatched to any gene: 6. The CDR3: CSARELSSGSTDTQYF. Written as DNA, the CDR3 is TGCAGTGCTAGAGAGTTGTCTAGCGGCAGCACAGATACGCAGTATTTT.

This sequence joins TRBV20-1 and TRBJ2-5; 8 bases agree with TRBD2. The end of the DNA is better explained by TRBJ2-7, so the J call may be wrong. CDR3 size: 14 residues. Germline lookup yields CDR1 DFQATT and CDR2 SNEGSKA (reference sequence). The CDR3 DNA sequence: TGCAGTGCTAGAGATCCGGGACTAGGCAACGAGCAGTACTTC. Translating it yields CSARDPGLGNEQYF.

V is TRBV6-2 or TRBV6-3 and J is TRBJ2-1; the match to TRBD2 covers 14 bases. The assigned J gene may be wrong: the sequence end matches TRBJ2-7 better. The CDR3 sequence is 18 residues long. Germline-derived CDR1 and CDR2 are MNHEY and SVGEGT. The CDR3 sequence is CASSPGTSGRIGYNEQYF. CDR3 bases: TGTGCCAGCAGTCCCGGGACTAGCGGGAGAATAGGCTACAATGAGCAGTACTTC.

This rearrangement joins TRBV12-5 to TRBJ2-7, with TRBD1 identical over 8 bases. This CDR3 has 16 amino acids. Germline V gene sequence: CDR1 LGHNT, CDR2 FRNRAP. V was pared by 6 bases and J by 0 bases, with 10 bases of the junction left unmatched. The CDR3 region has the DNA TGTGCTAGTGGCCGAACGCGACAGGGGAGCTCCTACGAGCAGTACTTC. Translated: CASGRTRQGSSYEQYF.

The rearrangement links TRBV2 to TRBJ2-2, with D maybe TRBD1 (5 bases). The ends were cut back, 7 bases at V and 4 bases at J, with 7 bases in the middle. Germline-derived CDR1 and CDR2 are SNHLY and FYNNEI. This CDR3 spans 12 amino acids. CDR3 region: CASTGATGELFF. Written as DNA, the CDR3 is TGTGCCAGCACTGGGGCCACCGGGGAGCTGTTTTTT.

The chain combines TRBV18 with TRBJ1-1; no firm D call. There are 13 residues in the CDR3. Germline-derived CDR1 and CDR2 are KGHSH and LQKENI. V lost 3 bases to trimming and J lost 8 bases, with 13 bases between them. The CDR3 DNA reads TGTGCCAGCTCACCCTACTCCCTGGCCGAAGCTTTCTTT. It is translated as CASSPYSLAEAFF. The complete variable domain, with remaining parts taken from reference TRBV18 and TRBJ1-1, reads NAGVMQNPRHLVRRRGQEARLRCSPMKGHSHVYWYRQLPEEGLKFMVYLQKENIIDESGMPKERFSAEFPKEGPSILRIQQVVRGDSAAYFCASSPYSLAEAFFGQGTRLTVV.

The DNA for the CDR3 is TGTGCCAGCAGCAAAGTTTTCCAGTACCAAGAGACCCAGTACTTC. Its translation is CASSKVFQYQETQYF. This sequence joins TRBV21-1 and TRBJ2-5. TRBV21-1 is described as a pseudogene. The CDR3 contains 15 residues.

This clonotype was seen once. The gene calls are TRBV7-9 and TRBJ2-1; 9 bases map to TRBD1. The J segment lost 4 bases and the V segment lost 10 bases, leaving 8 bases of the junction unmatched. The germline V gene encodes CDR1 SEHNR and CDR2 FQNEAQ (reference sequence). The CDR3 has 14 amino acids. The CDR3 region is CANRRTGDYNEQFF. The CDR3 DNA reads as TGTGCCAACCGCAGGACAGGGGATTACAATGAGCAGTTCTTC.

This clonotype was observed a few times. The chain combines TRBV6-1 with TRBJ2-3, with D possibly TRBD1 on 6 matching bases. Germline CDR1 is MNHNS and CDR2 is SASEGT. V gave up 10 bases and J gave up 3 bases, with 29 bases separating them. The CDR3 runs to 18 residues. The CDR3 region is CATSRTGVKQGKTDTQYF. CDR3 sequence (DNA): TGTGCCACCTCCAGAACAGGCGTGAAGCAGGGGAAAACAGATACGCAGTATTTT.

The rearrangement joins TRBV7-2 to TRBJ1-4; TRBD1 might be the D (6 bases). Germline values: CDR1 SGHTA, CDR2 FQGNSA. V was shortened by 5 bases and J by 12 bases, with 22 bases between the two germline ends. CDR3 size: 15 residues. The CDR3, as DNA: TGTGCCAGCAGCCCACGACCAGGGGCAATGAAGGAACTGTTTTTT. Protein: CASSPRPGAMKELFF.

The chain couples TRBV6-5 to TRBJ2-1; D possibly corresponds to TRBD2 (6 bases). Trimming stripped 2 bases from V and 8 bases from J, with 10 bases between. Germline V gene data show CDR1 as MNHEY and CDR2 as SVGAGI. This CDR3 has 13 residues. The CDR3 sequence is CASSYGTPYEQFF. The DNA of the CDR3 is TGTGCCAGCAGTTACGGGACTCCTTATGAGCAGTTCTTC.

V usage is TRBV6-1 and J usage is TRBJ2-1; tentative D call: TRBD2 (6 bases). Trimming took off 8 bases at V and 0 bases at J, with 14 bases between the two ends. CDR1 and CDR2 (germline): MNHNS, SASEGT. The CDR3 extends over 15 amino acids. Written as DNA, the CDR3 is TGTGCCAGCCAGTTGGGGAGGAACTCCTACAATGAGCAGTTCTTC. Its protein product is CASQLGRNSYNEQFF.

This clonotype was counted between two and nine times. This sequence joins TRBV2 and TRBJ1-1, with D uncertain. The CDR3 is 12 amino acids. Between the trimmed V and J ends, which lost 8 bases and 1 base, there was a span of 8 bases. Germline CDR1 reads SNHLY; CDR2 reads FYNNEI. The CDR3 sequence: CASRPPNTEAFF. The CDR3 DNA is TGTGCCAGCCGCCCCCCGAACACTGAAGCTTTCTTT.

V usage is TRBV20-1 and J usage is TRBJ1-3; 9 bases align to TRBD1. CDR3 length: 17 amino acids. V lost 5 bases and J lost 0; bases outside the gene matches: 11. Per the germline V gene, CDR1 is DFQATT and CDR2 is SNEGSKA (reference sequence). The CDR3 is CSAPGQGPTLSGNTIYF. The CDR3 region has the DNA TGCAGTGCTCCGGGACAGGGACCAACCCTCTCTGGAAACACCATATATTTT.

This clonotype appeared a few times. J is TRBJ1-5 and V is TRBV18; D may be TRBD1 (5 bases). Germline V gene lookup returns CDR1 KGHSH and CDR2 LQKENI. This CDR3 has 14 amino acids. V dropped 5 bases and J dropped 5 bases, with 13 bases sitting between them. The CDR3 sequence: CASSTTGTYQPQHF. The DNA for the CDR3 is TGTGCCAGCTCAACAACAGGCACGTATCAGCCCCAGCATTTT.

The V call is TRBV20-1, the J call TRBJ2-7; no reliable D call. Germline values: CDR1 DFQATT, CDR2 SNEGSKA (reference sequence). The length of the CDR3 is 14 residues. Trimming took off 2 bases at V and 0 bases at J, with 11 bases between the two ends. The CDR3 protein is CSARSPYGSYEQYF. For the CDR3, the DNA is TGCAGTGCTAGATCTCCGTATGGCTCCTACGAGCAGTACTTC.